The 4 T cell receptor beta chains presented below share a single source sample, sequenced in a study of cytomegalovirus exposure and HLA in healthy donors. It was with 60 Vbeta and 13 Jbeta primers that the PCR ran. Data came from immunoSEQ multiplex PCR; TCRdb stores just in-frame clones and leaves some out. Of fewer than 200,000 clones listed, about 88% were seen once; the top ten hold about 2.1%. The sample taken for sequencing was PBMCs. These TCRs come from a young man in good health and CMV-seropositive.

This chain joins TRBV9 and TRBJ2-7, with 8 positions matching TRBD2. The J segment lost 3 bases and the V segment lost 3 bases, leaving 8 bases of the junction unmatched. Germline V gene sequence: CDR1 SGDLS, CDR2 YYNGEE. This CDR3 spans 15 amino acids. The CDR3 loop reads CASSAGGAEVYEQYF. The DNA of the CDR3 is TGTGCCAGCAGCGCGGGGGGGGCAGAAGTCTACGAGCAGTACTTC.

This chain joins TRBV14 and TRBJ2-3, with a tentative D call TRBD1 (6 bases). Trimming cost V 1 base and J 1 base, with 9 bases left between them. Germline values: CDR1 SGHDN, CDR2 FVKESK. The CDR3 length is 15 residues. The CDR3, as DNA: TGTGCCAGCAGCCAAGTCAGGGGAGGCACAGATACGCAGTATTTT. Translation: CASSQVRGGTDTQYF.

The rearrangement links TRBV18 to TRBJ1-6; 7 bases agree with TRBD1. Per germline, CDR1 KGHSH and CDR2 LQKENI. This CDR3 has 16 residues. The junction had 9 bases not matched to a gene; V was cut back by 5 bases and J by 5 bases. The CDR3 loop is CASSINQGVDNSPLHF. CDR3 nucleotides: TGTGCCAGCTCAATCAATCAGGGGGTAGATAATTCACCCCTCCACTTT.

Here the CDR3 DNA reads TGTGCCAGCAACCCACAGGGGGCTGCCGGGGCCAACGTCCTGACTTTC. Protein sequence: CASNPQGAAGANVLTF. The chain employs TRBV2 and TRBJ2-6; 9 nucleotides agree with TRBD1. The J segment lost 4 bases and the V segment lost 7 bases, leaving 8 bases of the junction unmatched. The CDR3 is made up of 16 amino acids. From germline, CDR1 is SNHLY and CDR2 FYNNEI.